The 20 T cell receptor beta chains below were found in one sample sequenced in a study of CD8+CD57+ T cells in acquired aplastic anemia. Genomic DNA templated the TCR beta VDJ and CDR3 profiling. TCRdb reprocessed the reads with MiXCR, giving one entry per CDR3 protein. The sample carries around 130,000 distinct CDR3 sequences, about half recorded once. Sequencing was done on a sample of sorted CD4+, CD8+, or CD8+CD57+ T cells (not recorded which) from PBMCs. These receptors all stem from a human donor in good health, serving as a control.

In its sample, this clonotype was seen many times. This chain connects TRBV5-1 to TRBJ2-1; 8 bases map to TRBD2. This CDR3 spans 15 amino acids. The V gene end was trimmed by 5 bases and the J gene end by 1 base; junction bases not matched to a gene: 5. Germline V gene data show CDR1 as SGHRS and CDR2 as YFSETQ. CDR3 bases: TGCGCCAGCAGACTAACTAGCGGTTCCTACAATGAGCAGTTCTTC. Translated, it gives CASRLTSGSYNEQFF.

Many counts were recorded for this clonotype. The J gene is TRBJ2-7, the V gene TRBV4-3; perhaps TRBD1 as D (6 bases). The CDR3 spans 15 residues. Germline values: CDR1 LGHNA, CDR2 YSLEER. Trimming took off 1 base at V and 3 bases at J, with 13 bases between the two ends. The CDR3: CASSQATGEYYEQYF. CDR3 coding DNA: TGCGCCAGCAGCCAAGCGACAGGAGAGTACTACGAGCAGTACTTC.

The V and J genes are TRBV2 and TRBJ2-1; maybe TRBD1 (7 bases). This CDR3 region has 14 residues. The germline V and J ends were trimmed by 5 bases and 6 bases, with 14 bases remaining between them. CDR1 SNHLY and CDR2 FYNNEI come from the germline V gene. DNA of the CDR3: TGTGCCAGCAGTCACAGGGGAGGCATCAATGAGCAGTTCTTC. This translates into CASSHRGGINEQFF.

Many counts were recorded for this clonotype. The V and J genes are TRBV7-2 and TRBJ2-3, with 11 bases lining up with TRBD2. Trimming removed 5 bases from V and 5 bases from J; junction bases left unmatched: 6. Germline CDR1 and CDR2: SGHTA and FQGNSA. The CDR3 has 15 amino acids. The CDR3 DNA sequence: TGTGCCAGCAGCCTTAGCGGGGGGGCCGGAGATACGCAGTATTTT. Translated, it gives CASSLSGGAGDTQYF.

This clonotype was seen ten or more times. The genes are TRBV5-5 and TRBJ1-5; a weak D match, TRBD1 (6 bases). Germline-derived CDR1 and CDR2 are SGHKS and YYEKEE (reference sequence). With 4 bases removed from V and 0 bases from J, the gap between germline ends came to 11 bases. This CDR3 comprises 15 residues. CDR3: CASSPTGTSNQPQHF. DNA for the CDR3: TGTGCCAGCAGCCCGACAGGAACTAGCAATCAGCCCCAGCATTTT.

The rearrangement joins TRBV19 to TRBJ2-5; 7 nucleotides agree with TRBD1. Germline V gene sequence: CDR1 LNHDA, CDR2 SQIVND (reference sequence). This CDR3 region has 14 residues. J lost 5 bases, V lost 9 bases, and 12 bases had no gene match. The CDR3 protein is CASSPNRGYETQYF. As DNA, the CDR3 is TGTGCCAGCTCACCAAACAGGGGTTATGAGACCCAGTACTTC. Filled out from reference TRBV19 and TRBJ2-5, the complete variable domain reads DGGITQSPKYLFRKEGQNVTLSCEQNLNHDAMYWYRQDPGQGLRLIYYSQIVNDFQKGDIAEGYSVSREKKESFPLTVTSAQKNPTAFYLCASSPNRGYETQYFGPGTRLLVL.

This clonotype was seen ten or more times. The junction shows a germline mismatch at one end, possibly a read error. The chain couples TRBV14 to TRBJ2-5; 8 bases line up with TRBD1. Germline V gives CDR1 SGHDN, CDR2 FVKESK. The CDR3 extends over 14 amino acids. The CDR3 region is CASADRAFQETRYF. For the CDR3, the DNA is TGTGCCAGTGCGGACAGGGCGTTCCAAGAGACCCGGTACTTC.

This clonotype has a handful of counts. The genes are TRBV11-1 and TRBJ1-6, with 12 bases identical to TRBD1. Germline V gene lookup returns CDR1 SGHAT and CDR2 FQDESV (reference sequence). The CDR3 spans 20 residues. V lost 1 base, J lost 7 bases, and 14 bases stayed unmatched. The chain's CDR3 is CASSLVGGSGTGGVNSPLHF. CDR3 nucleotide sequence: TGTGCCAGCAGCTTAGTGGGGGGGTCCGGGACAGGGGGCGTGAATTCACCCCTCCACTTT.

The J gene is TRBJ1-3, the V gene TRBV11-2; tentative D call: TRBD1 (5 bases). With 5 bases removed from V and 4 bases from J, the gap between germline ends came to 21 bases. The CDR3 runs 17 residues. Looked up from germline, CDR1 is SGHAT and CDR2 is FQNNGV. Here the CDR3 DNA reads TGTGCCAGCAGCCCGCGAAAGGGACTAGCGGGGGGAAACACCATATATTTT. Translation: CASSPRKGLAGGNTIYF.

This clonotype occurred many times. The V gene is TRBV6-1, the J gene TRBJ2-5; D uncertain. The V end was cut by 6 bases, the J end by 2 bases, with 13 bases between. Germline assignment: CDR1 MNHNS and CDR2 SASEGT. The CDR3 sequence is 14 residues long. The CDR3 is CASRSSRPQETQYF. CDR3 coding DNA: TGTGCCAGCAGAAGCAGTAGGCCTCAAGAGACCCAGTACTTC.

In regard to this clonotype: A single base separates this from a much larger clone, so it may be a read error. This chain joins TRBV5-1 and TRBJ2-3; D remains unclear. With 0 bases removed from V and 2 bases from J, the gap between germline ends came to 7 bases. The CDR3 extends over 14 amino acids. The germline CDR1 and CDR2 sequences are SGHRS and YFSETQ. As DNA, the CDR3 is TGCGCCAGCAGCTTGGGATCTCCCACAGATACGCAGTATTTT. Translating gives CASSLGSPTDTQYF.

In DNA form, the CDR3 reads TGCAGTGCTAGTCGGGGGGATCAGCCCCAGCATTTT. This translates into CSASRGDQPQHF. The chain joins TRBV20-1 to TRBJ1-5; D perhaps matches TRBD1 (5 bases). The CDR3 has 12 amino acids. V was shortened by 3 bases and J by 5 bases, with 8 bases between the two germline ends. Germline loops: CDR1 DFQATT, CDR2 SNEGSKA (reference sequence).

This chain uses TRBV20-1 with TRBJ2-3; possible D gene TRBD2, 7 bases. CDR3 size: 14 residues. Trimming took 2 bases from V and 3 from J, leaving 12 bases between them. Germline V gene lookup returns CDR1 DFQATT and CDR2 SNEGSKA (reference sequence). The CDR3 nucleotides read TGCAGTGCTAGACTGGGGGGGCAGACAGATACGCAGTATTTT. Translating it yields CSARLGGQTDTQYF.

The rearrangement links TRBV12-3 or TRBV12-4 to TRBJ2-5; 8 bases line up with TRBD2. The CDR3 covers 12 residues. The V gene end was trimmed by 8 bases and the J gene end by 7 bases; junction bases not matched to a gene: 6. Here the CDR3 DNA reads TGTGCCAGCGGGAGCGGGGGAGGGACCCAGTACTTC. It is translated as CASGSGGGTQYF.

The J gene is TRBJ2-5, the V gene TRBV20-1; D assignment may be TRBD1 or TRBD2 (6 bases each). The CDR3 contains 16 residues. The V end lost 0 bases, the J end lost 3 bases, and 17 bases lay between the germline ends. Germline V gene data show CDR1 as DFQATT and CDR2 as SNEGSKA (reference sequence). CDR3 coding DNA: TGCAGTGCTAGAGATCAGGAGAGGGGGGCCAAAGAGACCCAGTACTTC. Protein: CSARDQERGAKETQYF.

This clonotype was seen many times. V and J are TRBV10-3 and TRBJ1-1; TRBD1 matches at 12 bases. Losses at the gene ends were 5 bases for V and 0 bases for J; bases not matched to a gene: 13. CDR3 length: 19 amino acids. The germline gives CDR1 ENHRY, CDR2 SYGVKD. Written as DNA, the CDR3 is TGTGCCATCAGTCCGGGACAGGGGGCAGATCTGAATATGAACACTGAAGCTTTCTTT. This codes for CAISPGQGADLNMNTEAFF.

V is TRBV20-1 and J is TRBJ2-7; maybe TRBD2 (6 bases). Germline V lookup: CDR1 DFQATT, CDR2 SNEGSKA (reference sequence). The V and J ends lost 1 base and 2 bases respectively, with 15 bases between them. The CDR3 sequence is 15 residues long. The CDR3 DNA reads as TGCAGTGCTAGAGGGCTAGCGAGCCCTCCCTACGAGCAGTACTTC. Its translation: CSARGLASPPYEQYF.

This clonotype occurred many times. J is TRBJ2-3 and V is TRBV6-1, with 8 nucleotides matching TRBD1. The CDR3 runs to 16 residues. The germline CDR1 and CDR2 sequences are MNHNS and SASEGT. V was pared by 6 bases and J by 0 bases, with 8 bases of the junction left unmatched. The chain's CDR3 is CASRSPGQASTDTQYF. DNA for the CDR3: TGTGCCAGCAGATCACCGGGACAGGCGAGCACAGATACGCAGTATTTT.

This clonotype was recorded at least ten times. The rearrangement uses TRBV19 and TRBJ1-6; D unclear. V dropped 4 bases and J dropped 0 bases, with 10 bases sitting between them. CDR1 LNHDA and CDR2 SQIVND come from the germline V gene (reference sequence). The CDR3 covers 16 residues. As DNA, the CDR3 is TGTGCCAGTAGTAACACCGTATTCTCCTATAATTCACCCCTCCACTTT. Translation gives CASSNTVFSYNSPLHF.

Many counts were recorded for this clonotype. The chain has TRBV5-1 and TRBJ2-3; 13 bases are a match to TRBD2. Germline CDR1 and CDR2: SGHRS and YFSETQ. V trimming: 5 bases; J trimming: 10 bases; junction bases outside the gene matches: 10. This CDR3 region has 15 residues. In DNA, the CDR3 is TGCGCCAGCAGAACCGGGACTAGCGGGGATCCTGCGCAGTATTTT. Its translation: CASRTGTSGDPAQYF.